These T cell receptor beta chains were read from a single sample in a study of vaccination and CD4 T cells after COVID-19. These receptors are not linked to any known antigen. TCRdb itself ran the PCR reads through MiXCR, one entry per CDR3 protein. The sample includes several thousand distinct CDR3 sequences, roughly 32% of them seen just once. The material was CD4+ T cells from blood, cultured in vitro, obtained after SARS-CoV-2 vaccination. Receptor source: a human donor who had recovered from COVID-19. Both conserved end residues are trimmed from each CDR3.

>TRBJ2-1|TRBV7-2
ASSSGPGGRPSYNEQF
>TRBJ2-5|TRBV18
ASSRRGQETQY
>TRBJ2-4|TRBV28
ASEAAGLVNIQY
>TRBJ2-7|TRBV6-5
ASSYGQGAREQY
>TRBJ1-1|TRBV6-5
ASSYQGPGGSEAF
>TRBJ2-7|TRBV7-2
ASRRQGTTYEQY
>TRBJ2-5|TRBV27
ASSSASFGGETQY
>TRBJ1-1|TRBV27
ASTSLGGTPNTEAF
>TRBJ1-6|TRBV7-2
ASVAGTGYSPLH
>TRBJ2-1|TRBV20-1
SVRHLAGKNEQF
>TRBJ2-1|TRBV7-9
ASSLGITPSNEQF
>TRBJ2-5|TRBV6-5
ASSSLMALETQY
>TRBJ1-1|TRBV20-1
SARTGGGTEAF
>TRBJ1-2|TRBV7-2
ASRSGVNNYGYT
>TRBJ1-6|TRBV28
ASSSGTVPVLH
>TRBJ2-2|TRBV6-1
ASSHTGPPNTGELF
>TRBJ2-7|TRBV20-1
SALPHVGAQREQY
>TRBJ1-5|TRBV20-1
SARVGQGFNQPQH
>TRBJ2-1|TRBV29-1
SVGPNRGQIYNEQF
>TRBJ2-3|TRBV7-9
ASSLGQGITDTQY
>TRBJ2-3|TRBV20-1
SSGFGLDTQY
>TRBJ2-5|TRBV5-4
ASSVGLAATKTQY
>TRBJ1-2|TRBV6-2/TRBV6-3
ATLQGAGGYT
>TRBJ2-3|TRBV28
ASVAPDTQY
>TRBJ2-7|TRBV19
ASSRSGRGVYEQY
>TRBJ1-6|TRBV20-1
SALLTGPYNSPLH